This entry lists 22 T cell receptor beta chains sequenced from one sample in a study of persistence of HIV-infected CD4 T cells. Their antigens are not known. Anti-CD3/anti-CD28 beads served as a nonspecific positive control stimulus. Responding CD4+ T cells were sorted by upregulation of both CD40 ligand and CD69. The libraries were made with immunoSEQ version 4 in survey mode. The assay was immunoSEQ multiplex PCR, and TCRdb's table has in-frame clones only and misses some. Among some 40,000 clones, 80% to 95% were seen once, and the ten largest hold about 2%. The starting material was CD4+ T cells sorted from PBMCs after approximately 19-hour stimulation, obtained from a patient who received antiretroviral therapy. The source of these receptors is an adult man with HIV who was CMV-seropositive.

The V and J genes are TRBV5-1 and TRBJ1-6, with D maybe TRBD1 (6 bases). The V end was cut by 2 bases, the J end by 6 bases, with 9 bases between. This CDR3 has 14 amino acids. Per the germline V gene, CDR1 is SGHRS and CDR2 is YFSETQ. CDR3 residues: CASSFGQSNSPLHF. CDR3 bases: TGCGCCAGCAGCTTCGGACAGTCTAATTCACCCCTCCACTTT.

This chain joins TRBV7-2 and TRBJ1-1, with 10 bases fitting TRBD1. In germline, CDR1 is SGHTA, CDR2 FQGNSA. The trim removed 1 base at V and 3 bases at J, leaving 2 bases unmatched. This CDR3 contains 15 residues. The CDR3 sequence: CASSLDGTGDTEAFF. Here the CDR3 DNA reads TGTGCCAGCAGCTTAGACGGGACAGGGGACACTGAAGCTTTCTTT. The full variable domain, with the rest looked up from reference TRBV7-2 and TRBJ1-1, is GAGVSQSPSNKVTEKGKDVELRCDPISGHTALYWYRQSLGQGLEFLIYFQGNSAPDKSGLPSDRFSAERTGGSVSTLTIQRTQQEDSAVYLCASSLDGTGDTEAFFGQGTRLTVV.

The chain employs TRBV4-2 and TRBJ2-3; D remains ambiguous. The CDR3 runs to 12 residues. CDR1 is LGHNA, CDR2 YNFKEQ, per germline. Trimming shortened V by 2 bases and J by 2 bases, and 2 bases separated the two germline ends. The CDR3 DNA is TGTGCCAGCAGCCAACACACAGATACGCAGTATTTT. Protein: CASSQHTDTQYF.

The J gene is TRBJ2-2, the V gene TRBV10-1, with 12 bases that match TRBD1. The ends lost 6 bases at V and 10 bases at J; junction bases unmatched: 6. CDR1 WNHNN and CDR2 SYGVQD come from the germline V gene (reference sequence). The CDR3 extends over 14 amino acids. In nucleotides, the CDR3 is TGCGCCAGCAGACACGGGACAGGGGGCGCGGAGCTGTTTTTT. Translation gives CASRHGTGGAELFF.

The chain uses TRBV27 and TRBJ1-1; unclear D gene. The V end lost 5 bases, the J end lost 1 base, and 8 bases lay between the germline ends. CDR1 is MNHEY, CDR2 SMNVEV, per germline (reference sequence). This CDR3 has 13 residues. CDR3 nucleotide sequence: TGTGCCAGCAGTCCTCAGGCGAACACTGAAGCTTTCTTT. This codes for CASSPQANTEAFF.

The rearrangement uses TRBV7-2 and TRBJ1-6; weak D call: TRBD1 (6 bases). There are 18 residues in the CDR3. In germline, CDR1 is SGHTA, CDR2 FQGNSA. V was cut by 4 bases and J by 2 bases, with 18 bases left in between. The CDR3 spells CASSSLQGERAYNSPLHF. CDR3 in DNA: TGTGCCAGCAGCTCCCTACAGGGCGAGAGGGCCTATAATTCACCCCTCCACTTT.

This CDR3 is CASSPRTSGTDTQYF. The CDR3 coding sequence is TGTGCCAGCAGTCCCCGGACTAGCGGTACAGATACGCAGTATTTT. This chain uses TRBV28 with TRBJ2-3; TRBD2 matches 10 bases. The germline V gene encodes CDR1 MDHEN and CDR2 SYDVKM. Trimming took 5 bases from V and 3 from J; bases not matched to a gene: 5. The CDR3 extends over 15 amino acids.

This sequence joins TRBV28 and TRBJ1-2, with a weak D call TRBD1 (6 bases). The CDR3 contains 15 residues. Germline-derived CDR1 and CDR2 are MDHEN and SYDVKM. Between the trimmed V and J ends, which lost 2 bases and 5 bases, there was a span of 15 bases. The CDR3 sequence is CASSLIGGRRYGYTF. CDR3 nucleotide sequence: TGTGCCAGCAGTTTAATAGGGGGGCGCAGGTATGGCTACACCTTC.

V gene TRBV5-8 combines with J gene TRBJ1-6; TRBD1 is a possible D gene (6 bases). The CDR3 extends over 18 amino acids. V was cut by 1 base and J by 0 bases, with 14 bases left in between. Germline assignment: CDR1 SGHTS and CDR2 YDEGEE. In nucleotides, the CDR3 is TGTGCCAGCAGCTTGTTCAGGGGACCCATCTCCTATAATTCACCCCTCCACTTT. Its protein product is CASSLFRGPISYNSPLHF.

Only a few counts were recorded for this clone. The J gene is TRBJ1-4, the V gene TRBV9; D gene uncertain. CDR3 size: 16 residues. The V gene lost 4 bases and the J gene lost 0 bases, with 13 bases spanning the gap. Germline V gene data show CDR1 as SGDLS and CDR2 as YYNGEE. The chain's CDR3 is CASSPRVLATNEKLFF. CDR3 bases: TGTGCCAGCAGCCCACGGGTTCTTGCAACTAATGAAAAACTGTTTTTT.

The chain recombines TRBV7-6 with TRBJ2-2, with D perhaps matching TRBD1 (5 bases). V was clipped by 2 bases and J by 4 bases, with 11 bases between them. The CDR3 is made up of 15 amino acids. The germline V gene has CDR1 SGHVS and CDR2 FNYEAQ. The CDR3 loop is CASSLLPQGTGELFF. CDR3 DNA sequence: TGTGCCAGCAGCTTACTACCCCAGGGCACCGGGGAGCTGTTTTTT.

This chain uses TRBV7-9 with TRBJ1-1; possibly TRBD1 for D (5 bases). CDR1 SEHNR and CDR2 FQNEAQ come from the germline V gene (reference sequence). The CDR3 sequence is 13 residues long. Deletions cut 8 bases from V and 5 bases from J, with 15 bases between. The CDR3 DNA follows: TGTGCCAGCGTTACAGGATCCGGGACTGAAGCTTTCTTT. Protein sequence: CASVTGSGTEAFF.

This clone appeared a single time. V and J are TRBV6-5 and TRBJ2-7; 7 bases are shared with TRBD2. V was pared by 2 bases and J by 2 bases, with 6 bases of the junction left unmatched. Looked up from germline, CDR1 is MNHEY and CDR2 is SVGAGI. The CDR3 loop spans 15 amino acids. The CDR3 nucleotides read TGTGCCAGCAGTTACGGGAGGGGAAGTGCCTACGAGCAGTACTTC. This translates into CASSYGRGSAYEQYF.

This rearrangement joins TRBV10-3 to TRBJ2-6; D is unclear. The CDR3 consists of 16 residues. With 2 bases removed from V and 0 bases from J, the gap between germline ends came to 8 bases. Germline CDR1 reads ENHRY; CDR2 reads SYGVKD. The DNA for the CDR3 is TGTGCCATCAGTGAGCCGACAATCTCTGGGGCCAACGTCCTGACTTTC. It specifies CAISEPTISGANVLTF.

The V call is TRBV6-5, the J call TRBJ2-7; 9 nucleotides match TRBD1. There are 16 residues in the CDR3. CDR1 MNHEY and CDR2 SVGAGI come from the germline V gene. J was trimmed by 1 base and V by 0 bases; bases with no gene match: 4. For the CDR3, the DNA is TGTGCCAGCAGTTACTCGGGGACAGGGAATTCCTACGAGCAGTACTTC. Protein sequence: CASSYSGTGNSYEQYF.

Only a few counts were recorded for this clone. V and J are TRBV5-4 and TRBJ1-2; D gene unclear. This CDR3 has 12 residues. Trimming left V 0 bases short and J 6 bases short, with 6 bases between. Germline loops: CDR1 SGHNT, CDR2 YYREEE (reference sequence). This chain's CDR3 is CASSLVGNGYTF. CDR3 nucleotide sequence: TGTGCCAGCAGCTTGGTAGGAAATGGCTACACCTTC.

The chain is built from TRBV28 and TRBJ1-2; 8 bases map to TRBD1. Germline lookup yields CDR1 MDHEN and CDR2 SYDVKM. The CDR3 is 15 residues long. V lost 4 bases and J lost 2; bases outside the gene matches: 6. Here the CDR3 reads CASSSGGTGNYGYTF. The DNA for the CDR3 is TGTGCCAGCAGTTCGGGAGGGACAGGAAACTATGGCTACACCTTC.

On this clone itself: This sample includes further DNA sequences coding for the same CDR3. The V call is TRBV7-2, the J call TRBJ1-6, with TRBD1 identical over 8 bases. After removal of 5 bases from V and 7 bases from J, the junction contained 16 bases not matched to a gene. From germline, CDR1 is SGHTA and CDR2 FQGNSA. CDR3 length: 18 residues. This CDR3 is CASSPGWGQGANNSPLHF. The CDR3 DNA follows: TGTGCCAGCAGCCCGGGTTGGGGGCAGGGGGCGAACAATTCACCCCTCCACTTT.

The chain links TRBV7-2 to TRBJ1-4; 7 bases line up with TRBD1. The V gene's germline CDR1 is SGHTA and CDR2 FQGNSA. The trim removed 5 bases at V and 5 bases at J, leaving 11 bases unmatched. The CDR3 runs to 16 residues. The CDR3 region is CASSLATGSLNEKLFF. CDR3 nucleotides: TGTGCCAGCAGCCTTGCGACAGGGAGCTTAAATGAAAAACTGTTTTTT.

The chain uses TRBV5-4 and TRBJ2-2; D is uncertain. V lost 2 bases to trimming and J lost 7 bases, with 6 bases between them. Looked up from germline, CDR1 is SGHNT and CDR2 is YYREEE (reference sequence). This CDR3 has 12 amino acids. CDR3 coding DNA: TGTGCCAGCAGCTTTTCGGGCGGGGAGCTGTTTTTT. Translating it yields CASSFSGGELFF.

This clone was recorded once. The CDR3 reads CASSLIQGYEQYF. CDR3 nucleotide sequence: TGTGCCAGCAGCCTGATACAGGGGTACGAGCAGTACTTC. The rearrangement uses TRBV3-1 (or the pseudogene TRBV3-2) and TRBJ2-7, with TRBD1 matching 7 bases. CDR3 length equals 13 residues. Trimming at V came to 4 bases and at J to 4 bases, leaving 4 bases not matched to a gene. Germline CDR1 and CDR2: LGHDT and YNNKEL (reference sequence).

This clone turned up a few times. The chain carries TRBV9 and TRBJ2-3; 7 positions agree with TRBD2. The CDR3 is 16 amino acids. Germline CDR1 is SGDLS and CDR2 is YYNGEE. The ends lost 4 bases at V and 0 bases at J; junction bases unmatched: 8. The CDR3 loop is CASSSTGGRSTDTQYF. In nucleotides, the CDR3 is TGTGCCAGCAGCTCGACGGGGGGTAGGAGCACAGATACGCAGTATTTT.